Reported below is one T cell receptor beta chain. As processed by the authors: Estimates of nucleated cell counts were drawn from the amplification of reference gene primers. Data came from immunoSEQ multiplex PCR; TCRdb stores just in-frame clones and leaves some out. That table supplies the V and J calls and clone size; D and trimming were determined from the DNA. The table has 250,000 to 300,000 clones, around 86% seen once. The data were obtained in a study of blood T cell repertoires in COVID-19. Study at large: The samples span acute and convalescent COVID-19 from the United States, Italy and Spain. From T cells, B-cell-depleted T cells, or PBMCs came the material, which was cDNA or gDNA.

V lost 0 bases, J lost 7 bases, and 19 bases lay in between. The CDR3 sequence is 17 residues long. CDR1 LGHNA and CDR2 YSLEER come from the germline V gene. The receptor was isolated from a woman in her thirties or forties who had recovered from COVID-19. This chain links TRBV4-3 with TRBJ2-1; a weak D match, TRBD2 (7 bases). Sequencing was carried out using peripheral blood. Written as DNA, the CDR3 is TGCGCCAGCAGCCAAGAGGACGCGGGGGCGTTCTATAATGAGCAGTTCTTC. Translated, it gives CASSQEDAGAFYNEQFF.